Presented here are 7 T cell receptor beta chains from one specimen sequenced in a study of blood T cell repertoires in COVID-19. The table came from immunoSEQ multiplex PCR; TCRdb's copy has only in-frame clones and leaves some out. The sample yields about 140,000 clones, roughly 80% seen once. Sequenced material: PBMCs or T cells enriched from blood (not recorded which). The receptors derive from a woman aged 18-29 years who had been exposed to COVID-19.

This clone was found once. The J gene is TRBJ2-1, the V gene TRBV3-1 (or the pseudogene TRBV3-2); 12 bases are shared with TRBD1. Trimming at V came to 0 bases and at J to 9 bases, leaving 15 bases not matched to a gene. Germline CDR1 and CDR2: LGHDT and YNNKEL (reference sequence). The CDR3 is 19 amino acids. The CDR3 loop reads CASSQDRLMPGQGAFEQFF. The CDR3 DNA reads as TGTGCCAGCAGCCAAGACAGGTTGATGCCGGGACAGGGGGCGTTTGAGCAGTTCTTC.

Points on this clone: The same CDR3 can be traced to other DNA sequences in this sample. The V and J genes are TRBV7-3 and TRBJ2-3, with 9 bases lining up with TRBD2. V lost 0 bases, J lost 9 bases, and 4 bases stayed unmatched. The CDR3 spans 14 residues. Germline values: CDR1 SGHTA, CDR2 FQGTGA. CDR3 sequence reads: CASSLTGGRDTQYF. In DNA form, the CDR3 reads TGTGCCAGCAGCTTAACCGGCGGGAGGGACACGCAGTATTTT.

The genes are TRBV27 and TRBJ2-6; 8 bases are shared with TRBD2. The CDR3 totals 19 residues. CDR1 is MNHEY, CDR2 SMNVEV, per germline (reference sequence). V gave up 1 base and J gave up 0 bases; unmatched junction bases: 8. The CDR3 protein is CASSLFRGGPLSGANVLTF. DNA of the CDR3: TGTGCCAGCAGTTTATTTCGGGGGGGCCCCCTCTCTGGGGCCAACGTCCTGACTTTC.

This clone was counted once. The chain uses TRBV14 and TRBJ1-1; TRBD1 matches at 9 bases. Germline V CDR1 and CDR2: SGHDN, FVKESK. The CDR3 consists of 16 residues. Losses at the gene ends were 2 bases for V and 4 bases for J; bases not matched to a gene: 8. CDR3: CASSQIQTGGITEAFF. CDR3 nucleotide sequence: TGTGCCAGCAGCCAAATACAGACAGGGGGTATCACTGAAGCTTTCTTT.

The chain carries TRBV28 and TRBJ2-7; TRBD1 aligns across 8 bases. Germline-derived CDR1 and CDR2 are MDHEN and SYDVKM. This CDR3 contains 11 residues. J lost 8 bases, V lost 5 bases, and 2 bases had no gene match. The CDR3 DNA sequence: TGTGCCAGCAGTCGACAGGGGAAGCAGTACTTC. Amino acids: CASSRQGKQYF.

The chain couples TRBV7-9 to TRBJ2-1, with 8 bases identical to TRBD2. Unmatched junction bases numbered 9, after V lost 3 bases and J lost 8 bases. Germline values: CDR1 SEHNR, CDR2 FQNEAQ (reference sequence). This CDR3 comprises 15 residues. The CDR3 nucleotides are TGTGCCAGCAGCTTTTTTAGCGGGGCTGGGGATGAGCAGTTCTTC. It translates to CASSFFSGAGDEQFF.

The chain is built from TRBV28 and TRBJ2-1, with D hard to call. The V end was cut by 5 bases, the J end by 0 bases, with 14 bases between. From germline, CDR1 is MDHEN and CDR2 SYDVKM. The CDR3 sequence is 16 residues long. The CDR3 region is CASSEKTWSSYNEQFF. DNA for the CDR3: TGTGCCAGCAGTGAAAAAACGTGGAGCTCCTACAATGAGCAGTTCTTC.